The clone carrying this T cell receptor (beta chain) was detected only a few times. What it binds is unknown. These data come from a study of beta chain features in type 1 diabetes. Study-wide findings and caveats: Sampled from patients, naive, central memory and Treg TCRB repertoires appeared more similar than those sampled from healthy donors. Whether TCRB rearrangement is influenced by HLA type went unresolved here. Type 1 diabetes patients had TCRB CDR3s that were shorter (moderately but significantly so) in all four CD4+ subsets.

Sequencing targeted expressed TCRB transcripts, as all isolated RNA had been reverse transcribed. Clones were sequenced by immunoSEQ multiplex PCR, and TCRdb holds only the in-frame ones, with some missing. This sample has around 650,000 clones, with under 15% found just once. From germline, CDR1 is SGHTA and CDR2 FQGNSA. The CDR3 contains 13 residues. Trimming removed 6 bases at V and 8 bases at J, with 16 bases between. There was one heparinised blood draw per donor, averaging about 100 mL. CD4+ cells of the naive, central memory, regulatory and stem cell-like memory types were sorted via CD45RO/CCR7/CD25/CD127/CD95/CD27.

The sequenced sample consisted of naive CD4+ T cells from blood. This receptor was obtained from a man aged 30 to 39 with type 1 diabetes. The rearrangement joins TRBV7-2 to TRBJ1-2, with a possible D match to TRBD1 (5 bases). The CDR3 nucleotides read TGTGCCAGCAGGCAGACCGGAGGGGACGGCTACACCTTC. This gives the protein CASRQTGGDGYTF.